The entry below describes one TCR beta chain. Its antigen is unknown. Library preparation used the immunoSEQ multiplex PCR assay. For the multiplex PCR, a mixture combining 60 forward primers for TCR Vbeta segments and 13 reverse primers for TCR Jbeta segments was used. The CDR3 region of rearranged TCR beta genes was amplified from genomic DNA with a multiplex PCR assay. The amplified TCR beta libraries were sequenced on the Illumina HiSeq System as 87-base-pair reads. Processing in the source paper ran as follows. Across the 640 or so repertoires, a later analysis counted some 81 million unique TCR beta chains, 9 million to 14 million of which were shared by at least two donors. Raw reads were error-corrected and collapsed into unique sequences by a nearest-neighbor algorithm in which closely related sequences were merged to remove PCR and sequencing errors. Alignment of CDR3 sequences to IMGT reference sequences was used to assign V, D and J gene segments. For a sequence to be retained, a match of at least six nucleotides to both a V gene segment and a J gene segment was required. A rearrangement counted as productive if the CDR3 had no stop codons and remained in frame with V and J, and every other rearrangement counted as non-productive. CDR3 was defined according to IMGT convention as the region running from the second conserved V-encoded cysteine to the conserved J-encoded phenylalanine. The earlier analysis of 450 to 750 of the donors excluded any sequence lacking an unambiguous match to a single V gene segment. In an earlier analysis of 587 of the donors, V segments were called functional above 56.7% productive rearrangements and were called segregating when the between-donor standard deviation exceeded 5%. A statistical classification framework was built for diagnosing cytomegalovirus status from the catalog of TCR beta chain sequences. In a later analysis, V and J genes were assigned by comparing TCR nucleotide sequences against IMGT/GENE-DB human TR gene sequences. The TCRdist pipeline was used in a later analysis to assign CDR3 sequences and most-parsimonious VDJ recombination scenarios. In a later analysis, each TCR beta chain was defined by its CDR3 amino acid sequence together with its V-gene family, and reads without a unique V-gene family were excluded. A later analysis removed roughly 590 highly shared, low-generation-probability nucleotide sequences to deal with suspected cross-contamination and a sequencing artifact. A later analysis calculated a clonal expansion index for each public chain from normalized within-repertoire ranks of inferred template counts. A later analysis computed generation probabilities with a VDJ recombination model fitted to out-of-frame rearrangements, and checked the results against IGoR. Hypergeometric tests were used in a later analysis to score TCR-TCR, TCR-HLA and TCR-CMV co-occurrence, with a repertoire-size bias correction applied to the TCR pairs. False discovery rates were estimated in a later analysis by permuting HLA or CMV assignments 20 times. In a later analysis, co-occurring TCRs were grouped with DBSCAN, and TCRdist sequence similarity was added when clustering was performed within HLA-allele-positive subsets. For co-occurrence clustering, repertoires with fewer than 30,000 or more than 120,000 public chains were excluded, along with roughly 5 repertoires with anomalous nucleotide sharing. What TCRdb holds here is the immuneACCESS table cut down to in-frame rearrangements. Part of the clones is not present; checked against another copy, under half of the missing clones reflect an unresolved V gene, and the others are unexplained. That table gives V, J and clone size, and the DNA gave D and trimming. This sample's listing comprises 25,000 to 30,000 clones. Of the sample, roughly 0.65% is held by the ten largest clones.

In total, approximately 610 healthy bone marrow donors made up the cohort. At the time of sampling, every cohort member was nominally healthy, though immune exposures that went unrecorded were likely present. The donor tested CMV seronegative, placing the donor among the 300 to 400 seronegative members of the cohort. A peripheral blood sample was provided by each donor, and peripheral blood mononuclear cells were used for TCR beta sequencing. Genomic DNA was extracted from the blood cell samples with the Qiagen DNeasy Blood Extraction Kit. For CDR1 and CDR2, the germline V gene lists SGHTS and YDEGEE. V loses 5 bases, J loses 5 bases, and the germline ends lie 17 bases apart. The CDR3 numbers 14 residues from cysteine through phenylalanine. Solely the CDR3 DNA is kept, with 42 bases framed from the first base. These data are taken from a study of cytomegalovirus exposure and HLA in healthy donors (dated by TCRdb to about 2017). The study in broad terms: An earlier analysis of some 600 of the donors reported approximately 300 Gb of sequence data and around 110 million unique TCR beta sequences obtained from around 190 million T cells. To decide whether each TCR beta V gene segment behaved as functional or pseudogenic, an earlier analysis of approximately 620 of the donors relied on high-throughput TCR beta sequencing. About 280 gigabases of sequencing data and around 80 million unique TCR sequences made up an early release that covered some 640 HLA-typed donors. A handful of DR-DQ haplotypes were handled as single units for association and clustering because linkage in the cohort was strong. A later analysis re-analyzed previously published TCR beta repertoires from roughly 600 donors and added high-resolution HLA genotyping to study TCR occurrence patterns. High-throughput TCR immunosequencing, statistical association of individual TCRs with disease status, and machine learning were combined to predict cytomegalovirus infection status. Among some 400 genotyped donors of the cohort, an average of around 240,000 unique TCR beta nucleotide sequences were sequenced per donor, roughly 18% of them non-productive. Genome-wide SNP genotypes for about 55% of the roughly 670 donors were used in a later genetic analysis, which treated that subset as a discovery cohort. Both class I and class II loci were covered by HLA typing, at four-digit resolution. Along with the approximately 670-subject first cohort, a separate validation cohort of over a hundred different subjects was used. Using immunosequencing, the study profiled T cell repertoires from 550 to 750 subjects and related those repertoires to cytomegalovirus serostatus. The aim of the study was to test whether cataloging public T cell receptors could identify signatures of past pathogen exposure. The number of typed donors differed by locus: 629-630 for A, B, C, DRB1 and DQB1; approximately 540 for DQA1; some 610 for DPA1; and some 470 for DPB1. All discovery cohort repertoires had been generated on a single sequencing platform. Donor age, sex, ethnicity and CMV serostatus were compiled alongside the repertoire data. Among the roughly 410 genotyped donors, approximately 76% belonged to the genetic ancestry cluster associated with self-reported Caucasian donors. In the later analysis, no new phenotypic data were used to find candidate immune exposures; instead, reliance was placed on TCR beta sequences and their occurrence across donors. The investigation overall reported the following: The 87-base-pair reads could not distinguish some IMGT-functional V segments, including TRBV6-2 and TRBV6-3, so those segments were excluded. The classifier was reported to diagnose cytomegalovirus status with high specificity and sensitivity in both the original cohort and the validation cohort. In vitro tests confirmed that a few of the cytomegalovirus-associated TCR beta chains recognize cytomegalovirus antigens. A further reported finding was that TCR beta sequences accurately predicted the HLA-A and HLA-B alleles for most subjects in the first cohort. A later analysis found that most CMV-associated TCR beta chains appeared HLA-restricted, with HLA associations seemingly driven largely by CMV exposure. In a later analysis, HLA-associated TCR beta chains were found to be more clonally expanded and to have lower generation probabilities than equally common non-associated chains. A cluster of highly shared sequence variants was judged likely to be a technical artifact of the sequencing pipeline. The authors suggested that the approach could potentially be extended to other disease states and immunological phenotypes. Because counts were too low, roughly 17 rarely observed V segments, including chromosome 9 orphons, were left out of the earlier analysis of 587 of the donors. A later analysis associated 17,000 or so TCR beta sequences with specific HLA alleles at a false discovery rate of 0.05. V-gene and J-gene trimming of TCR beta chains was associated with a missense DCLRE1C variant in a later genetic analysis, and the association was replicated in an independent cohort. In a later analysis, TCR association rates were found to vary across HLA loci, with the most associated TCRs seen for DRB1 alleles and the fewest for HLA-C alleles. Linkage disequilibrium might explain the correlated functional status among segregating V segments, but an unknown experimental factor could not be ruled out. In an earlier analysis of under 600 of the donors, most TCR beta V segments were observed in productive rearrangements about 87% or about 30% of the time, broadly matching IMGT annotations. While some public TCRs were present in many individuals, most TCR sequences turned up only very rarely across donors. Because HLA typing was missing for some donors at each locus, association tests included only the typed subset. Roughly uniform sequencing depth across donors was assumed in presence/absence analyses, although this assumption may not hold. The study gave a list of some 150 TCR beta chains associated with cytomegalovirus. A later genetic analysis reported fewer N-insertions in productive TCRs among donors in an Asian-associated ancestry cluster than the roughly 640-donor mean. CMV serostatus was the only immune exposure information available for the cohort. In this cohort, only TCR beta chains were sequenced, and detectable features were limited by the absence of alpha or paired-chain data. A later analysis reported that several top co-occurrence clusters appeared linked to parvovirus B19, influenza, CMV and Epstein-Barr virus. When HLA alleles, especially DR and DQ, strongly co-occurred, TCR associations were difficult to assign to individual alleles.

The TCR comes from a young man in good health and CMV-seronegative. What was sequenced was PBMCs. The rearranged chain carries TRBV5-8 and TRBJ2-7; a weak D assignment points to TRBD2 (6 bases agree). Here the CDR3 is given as CASSYGTPAHEQYF. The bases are TGTGCCAGCAGTTACGGGACTCCCGCCCACGAGCAGTACTTC.